Described below is a single T cell receptor (beta chain) sequence and its context. The source of the sample is a study of cytomegalovirus exposure and HLA in healthy donors. PCR employed 60 Vbeta and 13 Jbeta primers. The data were produced by immunoSEQ multiplex PCR, yet TCRdb's version contains in-frame clones alone and is incomplete. The sample has roughly 180,000 clones; about 85% are singletons. The CDR3 has 15 amino acids. Trimming left V 5 bases short and J 5 bases short, with 18 bases between. CDR1 and CDR2 (germline): MGHRA, YSYEKL. The chain couples TRBV4-1 to TRBJ1-2; D perhaps matches TRBD1 (5 bases). Sequenced sample: PBMCs. This receptor was identified in a girl aged 5-17 years in good health and CMV-seropositive. The CDR3 DNA is TGCGCCAGCAGCAAGGAAGGGGATAGTGGGTATGGCTACACCTTC. Translated, it gives CASSKEGDSGYGYTF.